This is a list of T cell receptor beta chains from one sample in a study of stem cell transplantation in POMP-related autoinflammatory disease. Profiling relied on immunoSEQ multiplex PCR, and the TCRdb table lists in-frame clones only, not all of them. Of roughly 68,000 clones in the sample, approximately 91% are singletons; the top ten hold about 0.66%. This specimen consisted of CD4+ T cells from PBMCs, obtained after stem cell transplantation. These receptors came from a human patient with POMP-related autoinflammation and immune dysregulation (PRAID). Some T cells here may be from the graft donor. The CDR3 runs from the conserved cysteine through the conserved F or W. A D gene is named only where the DNA matches it firmly. Not every row has a clone size; where given, it reads once, few, many or a size class.

D,V,size,J,CDR3,DNA
.,TRBV7-6,.,TRBJ2-1,CASSLVRAFSYNEQFF,TGTGCCAGCAGCTTAGTGAGGGCCTTCTCCTACAATGAGCAGTTCTTC
.,TRBV27,once,TRBJ2-4,CASSTLAKNIQYF,TGTGCCAGCAGCACCCTAGCCAAAAACATTCAGTACTTC
.,TRBV28,.,TRBJ2-5,CASSLWGRAGETQYF,TGTGCCAGCAGTTTATGGGGTAGGGCGGGGGAGACCCAGTACTTC
TRBD1,TRBV5-8,few,TRBJ2-2,CASRPRTGDTGELFF,TGTGCCAGCAGACCTAGGACAGGAGACACCGGGGAGCTGTTTTTT
.,TRBV4-1,.,TRBJ2-1,CASSQDKPYNEQFF,TGCGCCAGCAGCCAAGATAAGCCCTACAATGAGCAGTTCTTC
TRBD1,TRBV18,.,TRBJ2-2,CASSPTVNRGFGELFF,TGTGCCAGCTCACCAACCGTTAACAGGGGTTTCGGGGAGCTGTTTTTT
TRBD2,TRBV2,.,TRBJ2-7,CASSEPTGGELYEQYF,TGTGCCAGCAGTGAGCCCACGGGGGGGGAACTCTACGAGCAGTACTTC
.,TRBV10-1,.,TRBJ2-5,CASSESAGLVQETQYF,TGCGCCAGCAGTGAGTCGGCAGGGCTAGTCCAAGAGACCCAGTACTTC
.,TRBV30,.,TRBJ1-5,CAWSDSPGASNQPQHF,TGTGCCTGGAGTGACAGTCCCGGAGCTAGCAATCAGCCCCAGCATTTT
TRBD2,TRBV3-1/TRBV3-2,.,TRBJ2-3,CASSQQSSGGVTDTQYF,TGTGCCAGCAGCCAACAATCTAGCGGGGGGGTCACAGATACGCAGTATTTT
.,TRBV6-2/TRBV6-3,once,TRBJ1-2,CASSYSGQFYGYTF,TGTGCCAGCAGTTACTCTGGACAGTTCTATGGCTACACCTTC
TRBD1,TRBV7-9,.,TRBJ2-1,CASSPIRDRGDEQFF,TGTGCCAGCAGCCCCATCCGGGACAGGGGCGATGAGCAGTTCTTC
.,TRBV30,once,TRBJ1-4,CAWMKTDSYLATNEKLFF,TGTGCCTGGATGAAGACAGACTCGTACCTTGCAACTAATGAAAAACTGTTTTTT